These 30 T cell receptor beta chains were all obtained from the same sample, sequenced in a study of cytomegalovirus exposure and HLA in healthy donors. PCR used 60 Vbeta primers and 13 Jbeta primers. Only in-frame clones appear in the TCRdb table, and some are missing; sequencing was by immunoSEQ multiplex PCR. The sample holds about 180,000 clones, more than 70% seen once. Material: PBMCs. The receptors originated from a man under 40 in good health and CMV-seronegative.

J is TRBJ2-2 and V is TRBV10-3; no definite D call. V gave up 10 bases and J gave up 5 bases, with 11 bases separating them. The CDR3 has 12 amino acids. From germline, CDR1 is ENHRY and CDR2 SYGVKD. As DNA, the CDR3 is TGTGCCAGCGATACTGGTACCGGGGAGCTGTTTTTT. This translates into CASDTGTGELFF.

The chain joins TRBV11-2 to TRBJ1-2; D not certain. There are 13 residues in the CDR3. CDR1 SGHAT and CDR2 FQNNGV come from the germline V gene. Trimming pared 2 bases from V and 3 bases from J, leaving 7 bases between. This CDR3 reads CASSLSGDYGYTF. For the CDR3, the DNA is TGTGCCAGCAGCTTATCGGGTGACTATGGCTACACCTTC.

This chain connects TRBV5-1 to TRBJ2-7; D is ambiguous. The CDR3 has 13 residues. With 3 bases removed from V and 2 bases from J, the gap between germline ends came to 9 bases. Germline V lookup: CDR1 SGHRS, CDR2 YFSETQ. The CDR3 protein is CASSSHEPYEQYF. Here the CDR3 DNA reads TGCGCCAGCAGCTCACACGAACCCTACGAGCAGTACTTC.

The chain couples TRBV10-3 to TRBJ1-1, with 9 bases that match TRBD1. V gave up 5 bases and J gave up 1 base; unmatched junction bases: 11. CDR1 and CDR2 from the germline V gene are ENHRY and SYGVKD. This CDR3 contains 17 residues. Here the CDR3 reads CAISPEGLDRGNTEAFF. In DNA form, the CDR3 reads TGTGCCATCAGTCCGGAGGGTCTGGACAGGGGGAACACTGAAGCTTTCTTT.

V gene TRBV27 combines with J gene TRBJ2-7; TRBD2 matches at 9 bases. CDR3 length equals 16 residues. The J segment lost 5 bases and the V segment lost 0 bases, leaving 8 bases of the junction unmatched. Germline V gene lookup returns CDR1 MNHEY and CDR2 SMNVEV (reference sequence). Here the CDR3 reads CASSLSAGTSIHEQYF. The DNA of the CDR3 is TGTGCCAGCAGTTTATCGGCCGGGACTAGCATCCACGAGCAGTACTTC.

This rearrangement joins TRBV27 to TRBJ2-3, with 7 bases fitting TRBD2. Trimming at V came to 5 bases and at J to 9 bases, leaving 8 bases not matched to a gene. Germline assignment: CDR1 MNHEY and CDR2 SMNVEV (reference sequence). The CDR3 is made up of 13 amino acids. The CDR3 spells CASSQSRDYTQYF. The DNA for the CDR3 is TGTGCCAGCAGTCAAAGCCGGGACTACACGCAGTATTTT.

The chain links TRBV21-1 to TRBJ2-7; no check of the table's D call, TRBD2, against the DNA was made. TRBV21-1 is recorded as a pseudogene. The CDR3 sequence is 14 residues long. The CDR3 region is CASSISGRSREQYF. CDR3 DNA: TGTGCCAGCAGCATTAGCGGGAGGTCGCGCGAGCAGTACTTC.

The J gene is TRBJ1-1, the V gene TRBV27; TRBD1 matches at 9 bases. This CDR3 has 13 residues. The trim removed 2 bases at V and 5 bases at J, leaving 0 bases unmatched. From germline, CDR1 is MNHEY and CDR2 SMNVEV (reference sequence). Written as DNA, the CDR3 is TGTGCCAGCAGTTTAGGGACAGGGACTGAAGCTTTCTTT. Protein product: CASSLGTGTEAFF.

The gene calls are TRBV6-1 and TRBJ2-5; D remains ambiguous. The CDR3 covers 12 residues. CDR1 and CDR2 (germline): MNHNS, SASEGT. Between the trimmed V and J ends, which lost 6 bases and 9 bases, there was a span of 14 bases. The CDR3 sequence is CASRSPPRAQYF. Written as DNA, the CDR3 is TGTGCCAGCAGAAGCCCCCCCCGTGCCCAGTACTTC.

In this sample, this clone turned up a few times. V and J are TRBV28 and TRBJ2-7; D not certain. This CDR3 has 15 residues. The V and J ends lost 5 bases and 2 bases respectively, with 16 bases between them. CDR1 and CDR2 (germline): MDHEN, SYDVKM. CDR3 in amino acids: CASSPAAVPPYEQYF. As DNA, the CDR3 is TGTGCCAGCAGTCCCGCGGCGGTCCCCCCCTACGAGCAGTACTTC.

V is TRBV4-2 and J is TRBJ2-5; 12 positions agree with TRBD2. Germline lookup yields CDR1 LGHNA and CDR2 YNFKEQ. The J segment lost 4 bases and the V segment lost 0 bases, leaving 12 bases of the junction unmatched. CDR3 length equals 19 residues. Here the CDR3 reads CASSQDPGGSGLAGETQYF. The CDR3 DNA follows: TGTGCCAGCAGCCAAGATCCCGGAGGGTCGGGACTAGCGGGAGAGACCCAGTACTTC.

This clone has a handful of counts. The rearrangement joins TRBV11-3 to TRBJ2-7; D gene uncertain. CDR1 and CDR2 (germline): SGHNT, YENEEA. This CDR3 comprises 13 residues. The ends were cut back, 8 bases at V and 1 base at J, with 12 bases in the middle. The CDR3 DNA sequence: TGTGCCAGCGGCCTCCCACCTTCCTACGAGCAGTACTTC. Residues: CASGLPPSYEQYF. Together with reference TRBV11-3 and TRBJ2-7, the CDR3 gives the full variable domain: EAGVVQSPRYKIIEKKQPVAFWCNPISGHNTLYWYLQNLGQGPELLIRYENEEAVDDSQLPKDRFSAERLKGVDSTLKIQPAELGDSAVYLCASGLPPSYEQYFGPGTRLTVT.

The chain joins TRBV5-8 to TRBJ1-1; TRBD1 matches at 7 bases. Germline CDR1 SGHTS, CDR2 YDEGEE. CDR3 length: 14 amino acids. V shed 0 bases and J 5 bases; nucleotides not matched to a gene: 4. DNA for the CDR3: TGTGCCAGCAGCTTGGAGGGGGCTAGTACTGAAGCTTTCTTT. Translated, it gives CASSLEGASTEAFF.

The chain uses TRBV7-8 and TRBJ2-1, with D possibly being TRBD2 (6 bases). The CDR3 extends over 15 amino acids. V was pared by 6 bases and J by 0 bases, with 12 bases between. Germline assignment: CDR1 SGHVS and CDR2 FQNEAQ. The CDR3 spells CASRVDGSSYNEQFF. The CDR3 DNA follows: TGTGCCAGCAGGGTGGACGGGAGCTCCTACAATGAGCAGTTCTTC.

The V gene is TRBV7-9, the J gene TRBJ1-3; possibly TRBD1 for D (5 bases). The germline CDR1 and CDR2 sequences are SEHNR and FQNEAQ (reference sequence). The CDR3 has 13 residues. Trimming took 4 bases from V and 4 from J, leaving 8 bases between them. CDR3 sequence: CASSSGQGNTIYF. In DNA form, the CDR3 reads TGTGCCAGCAGCTCAGGACAAGGAAACACCATATATTTT. Full variable domain (outside the CDR3, taken from reference TRBV7-9 and TRBJ1-3): DTGVSQNPRHKITKRGQNVTFRCDPISEHNRLYWYRQTLGQGPEFLTYFQNEAQLEKSRLLSDRFSAERPKGSFSTLEIQRTEQGDSAMYLCASSSGQGNTIYFGEGSWLTVV.

The chain employs TRBV28 and TRBJ1-5; TRBD1 aligns across 7 bases. Germline trimming cut 6 bases from V and 5 bases from J; bases unmatched to any gene: 7. Germline V gene lookup returns CDR1 MDHEN and CDR2 SYDVKM. This CDR3 spans 14 amino acids. The CDR3 region is CASSKGQLDQPQHF. Here the CDR3 DNA reads TGTGCCAGCAGCAAGGGACAGTTAGATCAGCCCCAGCATTTT.

The V gene is TRBV9, the J gene TRBJ1-3; a possible D gene is TRBD1 (5 bases). The germline CDR1 and CDR2 sequences are SGDLS and YYNGEE. The CDR3 is 14 residues long. V lost 0 bases and J 1 base, leaving 5 bases between the germline ends. CDR3 in DNA: TGTGCCAGCAGCGTAGCAGGGTCTGGAAACACCATATATTTT. It translates to CASSVAGSGNTIYF.

The chain links TRBV18 to TRBJ2-3; TRBD2 agrees at 8 bases. This CDR3 comprises 17 residues. The germline gives CDR1 KGHSH, CDR2 LQKENI. With V trimmed by 3 bases and J by 2 bases, 10 bases remained unmatched. Written as DNA, the CDR3 is TGTGCCAGCTCACCTGTAGTAAGTAGCGGGATCACAGATACGCAGTATTTT. Protein product: CASSPVVSSGITDTQYF.

The chain uses TRBV5-1 and TRBJ2-3; possible D gene TRBD1, 6 bases. Germline CDR1 reads SGHRS; CDR2 reads YFSETQ. Trimming cost V 6 bases and J 3 bases, with 11 bases left between them. The CDR3 runs to 13 residues. CDR3 DNA sequence: TGCGCCAGCAACAGGGTTCGTACAGATACGCAGTATTTT. Translated: CASNRVRTDTQYF.

This chain joins TRBV5-1 and TRBJ2-3, with D possibly matching TRBD2 (6 bases). V was cut by 9 bases and J by 6 bases, with 23 bases left in between. This CDR3 has 15 amino acids. Germline V gene data show CDR1 as SGHRS and CDR2 as YFSETQ. The CDR3 DNA reads TGCGCCACCGCCCCCCTGGGGGGTGGTACGGATACGCAGTATTTT. It is translated as CATAPLGGGTDTQYF.

The rearrangement links TRBV4-2 to TRBJ2-1, with 7 bases aligning to TRBD2. V was pared by 0 bases and J by 7 bases, with 6 bases of the junction left unmatched. The CDR3 has 15 residues. CDR1 is LGHNA, CDR2 YNFKEQ, per germline. CDR3 protein: CASSQENLAANEQFF. The CDR3 DNA reads TGTGCCAGCAGCCAAGAGAACCTAGCGGCAAATGAGCAGTTCTTC.

This clone is a singleton in its sample. This chain joins TRBV2 and TRBJ2-5; 8 bases align to TRBD2. The ends lost 5 bases at V and 3 bases at J; junction bases unmatched: 5. CDR3 length equals 14 residues. Germline V gives CDR1 SNHLY, CDR2 FYNNEI. As DNA, the CDR3 is TGTGCCAGCAGTCCTCCGGGACTAGAAGAGACCCAGTACTTC. Its translation is CASSPPGLEETQYF.

The chain links TRBV5-1 to TRBJ2-7, with 9 bases identical to TRBD2. This CDR3 contains 15 residues. Germline loops: CDR1 SGHRS, CDR2 YFSETQ. Germline trimming cut 2 bases from V and 2 bases from J; bases unmatched to any gene: 5. CDR3 loop: CASSFPTSGTYEQYF. Here the CDR3 DNA reads TGCGCCAGCAGCTTCCCGACTAGCGGAACCTACGAGCAGTACTTC.

The chain links TRBV25-1 to TRBJ2-2, with 7 bases lining up with TRBD1. From germline, CDR1 is MGHDK and CDR2 SYGVNS. The CDR3 is 15 amino acids. J lost 5 bases, V lost 2 bases, and 5 bases had no gene match. The CDR3 loop is CASSERGPVTGELFF. CDR3 in DNA: TGTGCCAGCAGTGAAAGGGGGCCGGTGACCGGGGAGCTGTTTTTT.

V usage is TRBV6-5 and J usage is TRBJ1-6; TRBD1 aligns across 7 bases. Germline-derived CDR1 and CDR2 are MNHEY and SVGAGI. V trimming: 5 bases; J trimming: 2 bases; junction bases outside the gene matches: 3. The CDR3 is 15 residues long. CDR3: CASSPGQAYNSPLHF. CDR3 DNA: TGTGCCAGCAGTCCAGGACAGGCCTATAATTCACCCCTCCACTTT.

The rearrangement joins TRBV13 to TRBJ1-3, with D unresolved. Germline CDR1 PRHDT, CDR2 FYEKMQ (reference sequence). The CDR3 has 15 amino acids. V dropped 3 bases and J dropped 0 bases, with 9 bases sitting between them. The CDR3 sequence: CASSFTRNSGNTIYF. CDR3 DNA sequence: TGTGCCAGCAGCTTCACAAGAAACTCTGGAAACACCATATATTTT.

This clone was picked up one time. This chain uses TRBV18 with TRBJ2-7, with a tentative D call TRBD1 (5 bases). The V and J ends lost 1 base and 2 bases respectively, with 6 bases between them. Germline V gene sequence: CDR1 KGHSH, CDR2 LQKENI. CDR3 length equals 13 residues. CDR3 bases: TGTGCCAGCTCACCACGCAGGGCCTACGAGCAGTACTTC. Amino acid sequence: CASSPRRAYEQYF.

The CDR3 nucleotides read TGTGCCAGCAGTGACTCGGGGGGAAATTCACCCCTCCACTTT. It codes for CASSDSGGNSPLHF. The chain couples TRBV6-4 to TRBJ1-6; a possible D gene is TRBD1 (5 bases). V dropped 0 bases and J dropped 7 bases, with 7 bases sitting between them. CDR1 is MRHNA, CDR2 SNTAGT, per germline. This CDR3 comprises 14 residues.

Only one count was recorded for this clone. This sequence joins TRBV5-1 and TRBJ2-7; no definite D call. The CDR3 is made up of 14 amino acids. V was cut by 0 bases and J by 1 base, with 8 bases left in between. CDR1 is SGHRS, CDR2 YFSETQ, per germline. This CDR3 reads CASSLDSLSYEQYF. The CDR3 nucleotides are TGCGCCAGCAGCTTGGACAGCTTGTCCTACGAGCAGTACTTC. The whole variable domain, remainder taken from reference TRBV5-1 and TRBJ2-7, is KAGVTQTPRYLIKTRGQQVTLSCSPISGHRSVSWYQQTPGQGLQFLFEYFSETQRNKGNFPGRFSGRQFSNSRSEMNVSTLELGDSALYLCASSLDSLSYEQYFGPGTRLTVT.

V gene TRBV6-1 combines with J gene TRBJ2-2, with a possible D match to TRBD1 (6 bases). The V end lost 7 bases, the J end lost 1 base, and 10 bases lay between the germline ends. There are 14 residues in the CDR3. The germline CDR1 and CDR2 sequences are MNHNS and SASEGT. The CDR3 coding sequence is TGTGCCAGCACTCCCAGGGGGAACACCGGGGAGCTGTTTTTT. Residues: CASTPRGNTGELFF.